These T cell receptor beta chains were read from a single sample in a study of blood T cell repertoires in COVID-19. Assay used: immunoSEQ multiplex PCR; TCRdb lists only in-frame clones, some missing. The repertoire includes about 130,000 clones, approximately 90% of them detected once, and about 1% sits in the top ten. Sequencing was carried out using peripheral blood. All receptors derive from a woman older than 75 with acute or convalescent COVID-19. Both conserved end residues are part of each CDR3. D genes are given only for firm matches. Some rows have no size entry. The others give once, few or many, or a class for an expanded clone.

v_call: TRBV7-9
d_call: .
j_call: TRBJ1-4
clone_size: .
cdr3_nt: TGTGCCAGCAGCCCATCGCAGGGTAGACCCAATGAAAAACTGTTTTTT
cdr3_aa: CASSPSQGRPNEKLFF

v_call: TRBV5-1
d_call: TRBD1
j_call: TRBJ1-1
clone_size: .
cdr3_nt: TGCGCCAGCAGCGCCTCCGGGACAGGGCGGACTGAAGCTTTCTTT
cdr3_aa: CASSASGTGRTEAFF

v_call: TRBV28
d_call: .
j_call: TRBJ2-5
clone_size: .
cdr3_nt: TGTGCCAGCAGTTTACCCAGGGAGGTGGAGACCCAGTACTTC
cdr3_aa: CASSLPREVETQYF

v_call: TRBV5-1
d_call: TRBD2
j_call: TRBJ2-7
clone_size: once
cdr3_nt: TGCGCCAGCACCCTGACTAGCGGGAGTTACGAGCAGTACTTC
cdr3_aa: CASTLTSGSYEQYF

v_call: TRBV21-1
d_call: .
j_call: TRBJ1-2
clone_size: .
cdr3_nt: TGTGCCAGCAGCATCACAGGGTCGCTCTATGGCTACACCTTC
cdr3_aa: CASSITGSLYGYTF

v_call: TRBV6-6
d_call: TRBD2
j_call: TRBJ2-5
clone_size: .
cdr3_nt: TGTGCCTCGGGGAGGGCAGAGACCCAGTACTTC
cdr3_aa: CASGRAETQYF

v_call: TRBV19
d_call: TRBD1
j_call: TRBJ1-1
clone_size: .
cdr3_nt: TGTGCCAGTAGTGCCTCGGACAGGGTCAACCCTGAAGCTTTCTTT
cdr3_aa: CASSASDRVNPEAFF

v_call: TRBV5-1
d_call: TRBD2
j_call: TRBJ2-5
clone_size: .
cdr3_nt: TGCGCCAGCAGCTTGTTGGGGACTAGCGGGAGAGAGACCCAGTACTTC
cdr3_aa: CASSLLGTSGRETQYF

v_call: TRBV19
d_call: TRBD1
j_call: TRBJ1-5
clone_size: once
cdr3_nt: TGTGCCAGTCGGGACAGGGGTGGAGGCAATCAGCCCCAGCATTTT
cdr3_aa: CASRDRGGGNQPQHF

v_call: TRBV11-3
d_call: .
j_call: TRBJ2-7
clone_size: .
cdr3_nt: TGTGCCAGCAGCTATCACACGAACTACGAGCAGTACTTC
cdr3_aa: CASSYHTNYEQYF

v_call: TRBV12-5
d_call: .
j_call: TRBJ2-7
clone_size: .
cdr3_nt: TGTGCTAGTGGTTTGGTAAGCCATCACGAGCAGTACTTC
cdr3_aa: CASGLVSHHEQYF

v_call: TRBV5-1
d_call: .
j_call: TRBJ1-2
clone_size: .
cdr3_nt: TGCGCCAGCAGCTTGGCCGACAGGTTGGTCTATGGCTACACCTTC
cdr3_aa: CASSLADRLVYGYTF

v_call: TRBV27
d_call: TRBD2
j_call: TRBJ2-1
clone_size: .
cdr3_nt: TGTGCCAGCACCCGGACTAGCGGGATTGACAATGAGCAGTTCTTC
cdr3_aa: CASTRTSGIDNEQFF

v_call: TRBV28
d_call: .
j_call: TRBJ1-1
clone_size: .
cdr3_nt: TGTGCCAGCAGTTCCAGGTTACTGAACACTGAAGCTTTCTTT
cdr3_aa: CASSSRLLNTEAFF

v_call: TRBV4-3
d_call: TRBD1
j_call: TRBJ1-3
clone_size: once
cdr3_nt: TGCGCCAGCAGCCCAGACACCGGGACAGGCGGTCGAAACACCATATATTTT
cdr3_aa: CASSPDTGTGGRNTIYF

v_call: TRBV3-1/TRBV3-2
d_call: TRBD2
j_call: TRBJ2-5
clone_size: .
cdr3_nt: TGTGCCAGCAGCCAAGGGGCTAGCGGGGGACTTGAGACCCAGTACTTC
cdr3_aa: CASSQGASGGLETQYF

v_call: TRBV4-1
d_call: TRBD1
j_call: TRBJ1-2
clone_size: .
cdr3_nt: TGCGCCAGCAGCCAGGGCGCAGACAGGGGGCTTGGCTACACCTTC
cdr3_aa: CASSQGADRGLGYTF

v_call: TRBV5-1
d_call: TRBD2
j_call: TRBJ2-3
clone_size: once
cdr3_nt: TGCGCCAGCAGCTTGGGGGGGACTAGTACTGATACGCAGTATTTT
cdr3_aa: CASSLGGTSTDTQYF

v_call: TRBV12-3/TRBV12-4
d_call: TRBD1
j_call: TRBJ1-6
clone_size: .
cdr3_nt: TGTGCCAGCAGAAGGACAGGTGATTCACCCCTCCACTTT
cdr3_aa: CASRRTGDSPLHF

v_call: TRBV5-6
d_call: TRBD2
j_call: TRBJ2-3
clone_size: .
cdr3_nt: TGTGCCAGCAGCAAGAGGACTAGCGGGAGAGGGGCAGATACGCAGTATTTT
cdr3_aa: CASSKRTSGRGADTQYF

v_call: TRBV5-4
d_call: TRBD1
j_call: TRBJ1-5
clone_size: .
cdr3_nt: TGTGCCAGCAGCTTCGACAGGGCTCAGCCCCAGCATTTT
cdr3_aa: CASSFDRAQPQHF

v_call: TRBV7-2
d_call: .
j_call: TRBJ2-2
clone_size: .
cdr3_nt: TGTGCCAGCAGTCGACTAGTCCCCAGCCCGAACACCGGGGAGCTGTTTTTT
cdr3_aa: CASSRLVPSPNTGELFF

v_call: TRBV5-1
d_call: TRBD1
j_call: TRBJ1-3
clone_size: .
cdr3_nt: TGCGCCAGCAGACTGACAGGGGTTGGAAACACCATATATTTT
cdr3_aa: CASRLTGVGNTIYF

v_call: TRBV15
d_call: .
j_call: TRBJ1-5
clone_size: .
cdr3_nt: TGTGCCACCAGCCCACGTCGGACGGTGGACAAGGTTAAGCAGCCCCAGCATTTT
cdr3_aa: CATSPRRTVDKVKQPQHF

v_call: TRBV27
d_call: TRBD1
j_call: TRBJ2-4
clone_size: .
cdr3_nt: TGTGCCAGCAGACCCACTCGACGACAGGGTCTAGCCAAAAACATTCAGTACTTC
cdr3_aa: CASRPTRRQGLAKNIQYF

v_call: TRBV29-1
d_call: TRBD1
j_call: TRBJ1-1
clone_size: .
cdr3_nt: TGCAGCGTTATCGACAGGGTGGCCACTGAAGCTTTCTTT
cdr3_aa: CSVIDRVATEAFF

v_call: TRBV28
d_call: .
j_call: TRBJ2-3
clone_size: .
cdr3_nt: TGTGCCAGCAGAGATGGACTGAACCAGGATACGCAGTATTTT
cdr3_aa: CASRDGLNQDTQYF

v_call: TRBV18
d_call: .
j_call: TRBJ2-1
clone_size: .
cdr3_nt: TGTGCCAGCTCACCTAGGGCACAGGACAATGAGCAGTTCTTC
cdr3_aa: CASSPRAQDNEQFF

v_call: TRBV29-1
d_call: TRBD1
j_call: TRBJ1-1
clone_size: .
cdr3_nt: TGCAGCGCAGGGACAGGCACTGAAGCTTTCTTT
cdr3_aa: CSAGTGTEAFF

v_call: TRBV19
d_call: TRBD1
j_call: TRBJ2-7
clone_size: .
cdr3_nt: TGTGCCAGTAGTATAAACCGGCAGGGGGTTTACGAGCAGTACTTC
cdr3_aa: CASSINRQGVYEQYF

v_call: TRBV21-1
d_call: .
j_call: TRBJ1-1
clone_size: .
cdr3_nt: TGTGCCAACATGAAGGGGGGGTCCACTGAAGCTTTCTTT
cdr3_aa: CANMKGGSTEAFF

v_call: TRBV5-8
d_call: TRBD1
j_call: TRBJ1-4
clone_size: .
cdr3_nt: TGTGCCAGCAGCGGGGGGACAGGGGACGGTGAAAAACTGTTTTTT
cdr3_aa: CASSGGTGDGEKLFF

v_call: TRBV19
d_call: .
j_call: TRBJ1-6
clone_size: .
cdr3_nt: TGTGCCACCCGCCCCCGGGGATCGGGCGGCTATAATTCACCCCTCCACTTT
cdr3_aa: CATRPRGSGGYNSPLHF

v_call: TRBV20-1
d_call: .
j_call: TRBJ2-3
clone_size: .
cdr3_nt: TGCAGTGCTAGTTTGGAGGGTTGGGCCACAGATACGCAGTATTTT
cdr3_aa: CSASLEGWATDTQYF

v_call: TRBV7-6
d_call: TRBD1
j_call: TRBJ2-2
clone_size: .
cdr3_nt: TGTGCCAGCAGGCCCGGGACAGGGGACACCGGGGAGCTGTTTTTT
cdr3_aa: CASRPGTGDTGELFF

v_call: TRBV3-1/TRBV3-2
d_call: TRBD2
j_call: TRBJ2-5
clone_size: .
cdr3_nt: TGTGCCAGCAGCACCCGATACCCTAGCGGGGGGGCAAAGGAGACCCAGTACTTC
cdr3_aa: CASSTRYPSGGAKETQYF

v_call: TRBV5-6
d_call: .
j_call: TRBJ1-5
clone_size: .
cdr3_nt: TGTGCCAGCAGCTTGGCAGGCAATCAGCCCCAGCATTTT
cdr3_aa: CASSLAGNQPQHF

v_call: TRBV7-9
d_call: TRBD1
j_call: TRBJ1-1
clone_size: .
cdr3_nt: TGTGCCAGCAGCCAGAGGGCTCCGACAGGGGCCACTGAAGCTTTCTTT
cdr3_aa: CASSQRAPTGATEAFF

v_call: TRBV7-2
d_call: TRBD2
j_call: TRBJ2-4
clone_size: .
cdr3_nt: TGTGCCAGCAGCCCAGCGGGGACCAAAAACATTCAGTACTTC
cdr3_aa: CASSPAGTKNIQYF

v_call: TRBV10-3
d_call: TRBD1
j_call: TRBJ1-6
clone_size: .
cdr3_nt: TGTGCCATCAGTGGCAGGGGGACAGACGATTCACCCCTCCACTTT
cdr3_aa: CAISGRGTDDSPLHF

v_call: TRBV2
d_call: .
j_call: TRBJ1-4
clone_size: once
cdr3_nt: TGTGCCAGCAGTGTCAGGGGAAGGGCAACTAATGAAAAACTGTTTTTT
cdr3_aa: CASSVRGRATNEKLFF

v_call: TRBV4-1
d_call: .
j_call: TRBJ1-2
clone_size: .
cdr3_nt: TGCGCCAGCAGCCAAGAGCCCGCTAGGTCCTTTTCTTTATATGGCTACACCTTC
cdr3_aa: CASSQEPARSFSLYGYTF

v_call: TRBV5-1
d_call: .
j_call: TRBJ1-3
clone_size: .
cdr3_nt: TGCGCCAGCAGCTTGGGGTCAGGCCCTGGAAACACCATATATTTT
cdr3_aa: CASSLGSGPGNTIYF

v_call: TRBV6-6
d_call: .
j_call: TRBJ2-2
clone_size: .
cdr3_nt: TGTGCCAGCAGGCATACAGGGGGGGACACCGGGGAGCTGTTTTTT
cdr3_aa: CASRHTGGDTGELFF

v_call: TRBV7-6
d_call: .
j_call: TRBJ2-6
clone_size: few
cdr3_nt: TGTGCCAGCAGCTCTAGTGTCCCAAACTCTGGGGCCAACGTCCTGACTTTC
cdr3_aa: CASSSSVPNSGANVLTF

v_call: TRBV5-1
d_call: .
j_call: TRBJ2-1
clone_size: .
cdr3_nt: TGCGCCAGCAGCTTGGTATCCGGAGGCCTCTACAATGAGCAGTTCTTC
cdr3_aa: CASSLVSGGLYNEQFF

v_call: TRBV7-9
d_call: .
j_call: TRBJ2-2
clone_size: .
cdr3_nt: TGTGCCAGCAGCTTACTAGCTCCGAACACCGGGGAGCTGTTTTTT
cdr3_aa: CASSLLAPNTGELFF

v_call: TRBV5-1
d_call: TRBD1
j_call: TRBJ2-7
clone_size: .
cdr3_nt: TGCGCCAGTTCCCCCCGGGACAGGGTAACCTACGAGCAGTACTTC
cdr3_aa: CASSPRDRVTYEQYF

v_call: TRBV15
d_call: TRBD2
j_call: TRBJ2-5
clone_size: .
cdr3_nt: TGTGCCACCTACCAATGGCTAGCGGGGGTTCCGGGCGCCCAGTACTTC
cdr3_aa: CATYQWLAGVPGAQYF

v_call: TRBV6-4
d_call: .
j_call: TRBJ2-2
clone_size: .
cdr3_nt: TGTGCCAGCAGTGCGGTGAACACCGGGGAGCTGTTTTTT
cdr3_aa: CASSAVNTGELFF

v_call: TRBV2
d_call: TRBD1
j_call: TRBJ1-2
clone_size: once
cdr3_nt: TGTGCCAGCAGTGAAAACAGGGACAGCCTAAACTATGGCTACACCTTC
cdr3_aa: CASSENRDSLNYGYTF

v_call: TRBV28
d_call: TRBD2
j_call: TRBJ2-5
clone_size: .
cdr3_nt: TGTGCCAGCAGCCCCGGGACTATCACTCAAGAGACCCAGTACTTC
cdr3_aa: CASSPGTITQETQYF

v_call: TRBV20-1
d_call: .
j_call: TRBJ1-2
clone_size: .
cdr3_nt: TGCAGTGCTACAGACAGATATGGCTACACCTTC
cdr3_aa: CSATDRYGYTF